A single sample is the source of the 25 T cell receptor beta chains below, sequenced in a study of T-cell memory formation after mild COVID-19. TCRdb passed the 5' RACE reads through MiXCR, listing each CDR3 protein once. Among tens of thousands of distinct CDR3 sequences listed, about 16% were seen once. Sequencing input: PBMCs or a T cell subset sorted from them (not recorded which). The receptors shown here come from an adult who had mild COVID-19 (a few samples of this study predate the infection). Cell type and time point are not known.

There are many counts of this clonotype. The chain has TRBV5-5 and TRBJ2-5, with 7 bases fitting TRBD1. The CDR3 is 16 residues long. CDR1 SGHKS and CDR2 YYEKEE come from the germline V gene (reference sequence). V shed 2 bases and J 5 bases; nucleotides not matched to a gene: 12. The CDR3 loop is CASSFDLDRIQETQYF. The CDR3 coding sequence is TGTGCCAGCAGCTTCGATCTGGACAGGATTCAGGAGACCCAGTACTTC.

The chain couples TRBV18 to TRBJ2-7; possibly TRBD1 for D (5 bases). The CDR3 sequence is 14 residues long. Trimming cost V 8 bases and J 4 bases, with 18 bases left between them. Germline loops: CDR1 KGHSH, CDR2 LQKENI. The CDR3 spells CASTIGQGGYEQYF. The DNA of the CDR3 is TGTGCCAGCACCATTGGCCAGGGTGGTTACGAGCAGTACTTC.

This clonotype was seen only once. At one end the junction does not follow the germline gene, possibly because of a read error. The chain links TRBV20-1 to TRBJ1-3, with no clear D. The germline gives CDR1 DFQATT, CDR2 SNEGSKA (reference sequence). The CDR3 runs to 14 residues. CDR3 DNA sequence: TGCAGTGCTAGAGAAGATCGCTCTGTAAACACCATATATTTT. Protein product: CSAREDRSVNTIYF.

There are many counts of this clonotype. The V call is TRBV20-1, the J call TRBJ2-1, with D perhaps given as TRBD1 or TRBD2 (5 bases each). The CDR3 is 12 residues long. The V end lost 6 bases, the J end lost 4 bases, and 10 bases lay between the germline ends. In germline, CDR1 is DFQATT, CDR2 SNEGSKA (reference sequence). The CDR3 nucleotides are TGCAGTGCCACCAGGGAGTACAATGAGCAGTTCTTC. Translation gives CSATREYNEQFF.

In its sample, this clonotype was seen many times. The chain uses TRBV14 and TRBJ1-2; D remains unclear. The V end was cut by 0 bases, the J end by 4 bases, with 9 bases between. The CDR3 has 14 amino acids. Germline values: CDR1 SGHDN, CDR2 FVKESK. The CDR3 protein is CASSQDLPAYGYTF. As DNA, the CDR3 is TGTGCCAGCAGCCAAGATCTCCCAGCCTATGGCTACACCTTC.

This clonotype was observed many times. J is TRBJ1-2 and V is TRBV7-9; D is undetermined. The germline V gene encodes CDR1 SEHNR and CDR2 FQNEAQ (reference sequence). Trimming removed 5 bases at V and 2 bases at J, with 9 bases between. This CDR3 region has 13 residues. In DNA, the CDR3 is TGTGCCAGCAGCCTTCCGGGGAACTATGGCTACACCTTC. Protein: CASSLPGNYGYTF.

This chain links TRBV20-1 with TRBJ2-3; D remains ambiguous. CDR1 is DFQATT, CDR2 SNEGSKA, per germline (reference sequence). Between the trimmed V and J ends, which lost 3 bases and 3 bases, there was a span of 16 bases. The CDR3 is 15 residues long. The CDR3: CSASFRAEGTDTQYF. Here the CDR3 DNA reads TGCAGTGCTAGTTTCCGCGCCGAAGGTACAGATACGCAGTATTTT.

This clonotype occurred many times. The chain has TRBV12-3 or TRBV12-4 and TRBJ1-5; tentatively, D is TRBD1 (6 bases). This CDR3 spans 16 amino acids. V was shortened by 2 bases and J by 0 bases, with 11 bases between the two germline ends. The DNA of the CDR3 is TGTGCCAGCAGTTTAAGAAGGACAGATAGCAATCAGCCCCAGCATTTT. Encoded protein: CASSLRRTDSNQPQHF.

This clonotype was counted only a few times. The chain recombines TRBV5-1 with TRBJ2-7; D may be TRBD2 (7 bases). V dropped 4 bases and J dropped 7 bases, with 27 bases sitting between them. Germline lookup yields CDR1 SGHRS and CDR2 YFSETQ. The CDR3 covers 17 residues. The CDR3 nucleotides are TGCGCCAGCAGCCTACCGAAGGACGGCGGGGGCCTTAGGGAGCAGTACTTC. Protein sequence: CASSLPKDGGGLREQYF.

The chain employs TRBV4-3 and TRBJ1-1; possible D gene TRBD1, 5 bases. The CDR3 contains 14 residues. Trimming cost V 3 bases and J 1 base, with 9 bases left between them. CDR1 is LGHNA, CDR2 YSLEER, per germline. The CDR3 DNA reads as TGCGCCAGCAGCCAGGTAACAGGGAACACTGAAGCTTTCTTT. Its translation: CASSQVTGNTEAFF.

This clonotype occurred many times. The chain is built from TRBV18 and TRBJ1-2, with a possible D match to TRBD1 (5 bases). The CDR3 totals 14 residues. V dropped 3 bases and J dropped 4 bases, with 12 bases sitting between them. Germline V gene lookup returns CDR1 KGHSH and CDR2 LQKENI. The CDR3 loop reads CASSPGTGLYGYTF. The CDR3 nucleotides read TGTGCCAGCTCACCGGGAACAGGTCTCTATGGCTACACCTTC.

This clonotype has ten or more counts. This chain joins TRBV2 and TRBJ2-7; 11 bases are shared with TRBD1. Germline CDR1 is SNHLY and CDR2 is FYNNEI. J gave up 7 bases and V 7 bases, and 15 bases lay outside the gene matches. CDR3 length: 16 amino acids. CDR3 in amino acids: CASTTWGSGTGGEQYF. DNA of the CDR3: TGTGCCAGCACCACTTGGGGGTCGGGGACAGGGGGAGAGCAGTACTTC.

This clonotype was seen at least ten times. V and J are TRBV5-1 and TRBJ2-5; TRBD2 aligns across 9 bases. With 3 bases clipped from V and 5 bases from J, the junction kept 11 bases outside the gene matches. The germline gives CDR1 SGHRS, CDR2 YFSETQ. The CDR3 covers 16 residues. The CDR3, as DNA: TGCGCCAGCAGCTCCCATGGAGCGGGGGGTAGCGAGACCCAGTACTTC. It translates to CASSSHGAGGSETQYF. The entire variable domain, with the rest obtained from reference TRBV5-1 and TRBJ2-5, is as follows: KAGVTQTPRYLIKTRGQQVTLSCSPISGHRSVSWYQQTPGQGLQFLFEYFSETQRNKGNFPGRFSGRQFSNSRSEMNVSTLELGDSALYLCASSSHGAGGSETQYFGPGTRLLVL.

This clonotype was observed many times. The chain is built from TRBV29-1 and TRBJ1-3; D ambiguous. The germline V gene has CDR1 SQVTM and CDR2 ANQGSEA. V was clipped by 0 bases and J by 4 bases, with 4 bases between them. The CDR3 has 12 residues. In DNA, the CDR3 is TGCAGCGTTGAAGAGAGCGGAAACACCATATATTTT. This translates into CSVEESGNTIYF.

There are a few counts of this clonotype. J is TRBJ2-5 and V is TRBV4-2; tentatively, D is TRBD1 (7 bases). V lost 0 bases, J lost 2 bases, and 13 bases lay in between. CDR3 length: 16 amino acids. Germline V CDR1 and CDR2: LGHNA, YNFKEQ. CDR3 region: CASSQEQAGQQETQYF. In nucleotides, the CDR3 is TGTGCCAGCAGCCAAGAGCAGGCGGGACAGCAAGAGACCCAGTACTTC.

This clonotype was detected ten times or more. The rearrangement links TRBV12-3 or TRBV12-4 to TRBJ2-5; D gene ambiguous. This CDR3 has 12 residues. The V gene lost 2 bases and the J gene lost 5 bases, with 6 bases spanning the gap. CDR3 sequence: CASSLRSETQYF. CDR3 nucleotide sequence: TGTGCCAGCAGTTTACGGAGCGAGACCCAGTACTTC.

By its share, this clonotype is medium-sized. V usage is TRBV12-3 or TRBV12-4 and J usage is TRBJ2-1; the D gene is possibly TRBD2 (5 bases). Between the trimmed V and J ends, which lost 1 base and 6 bases, there was a span of 10 bases. The CDR3 covers 14 residues. CDR3 loop: CASSLGASPNEQFF. The CDR3 coding sequence is TGTGCCAGCAGTTTAGGTGCTAGCCCCAATGAGCAGTTCTTC.

This clonotype was recorded a few times. The rearrangement joins TRBV12-3 or TRBV12-4 to TRBJ1-5; D possibly corresponds to TRBD1 (6 bases). The CDR3 is made up of 14 amino acids. Trimming removed 6 bases from V and 4 bases from J, with 13 bases in between. CDR3 bases: TGTGCCAGCAGCTATTACAGGGAAAATCAGCCCCAGCATTTT. Translated: CASSYYRENQPQHF.

There are many counts of this clonotype. The rearrangement joins TRBV29-1 to TRBJ2-7, with D tentatively TRBD1 (5 bases). Deletions cut 1 base from V and 2 bases from J, with 6 bases between. CDR3 length equals 12 residues. The germline V gene has CDR1 SQVTM and CDR2 ANQGSEA. CDR3 in DNA: TGCAGCGTTGAAGGCAGGGCCTACGAGCAGTACTTC. Translated, it gives CSVEGRAYEQYF.

This clonotype was seen a handful of times. The chain uses TRBV2 and TRBJ2-5; 7 positions agree with TRBD2. This CDR3 contains 14 residues. The germline V gene encodes CDR1 SNHLY and CDR2 FYNNEI. The V gene end was trimmed by 9 bases and the J gene end by 1 base; junction bases not matched to a gene: 8. Here the CDR3 DNA reads TGTGCCAGGGAACTAGCGCGGCCCCAAGAGACCCAGTACTTC. It codes for CARELARPQETQYF.

This clonotype was seen ten or more times. V gene TRBV4-1 combines with J gene TRBJ2-7, with TRBD1 as a possible D gene (5 bases). V lost 1 base, J lost 0 bases, and 13 bases lay in between. Germline values: CDR1 MGHRA, CDR2 YSYEKL. CDR3 size: 16 residues. CDR3 coding DNA: TGCGCCAGCAGCCAAGGGGGCCCTTTGGCCTCCTACGAGCAGTACTTC. This sequence encodes CASSQGGPLASYEQYF.

This clonotype was detected many times. The rearrangement links TRBV4-2 to TRBJ1-5; a possible D gene is TRBD1 (6 bases). Germline V CDR1 and CDR2: LGHNA, YNFKEQ. V lost 0 bases and J lost 3, with 9 bases in between. CDR3 length: 15 residues. CDR3 coding DNA: TGTGCCAGCAGCCAAGACGGGGGGGCCAATCAGCCCCAGCATTTT. Protein product: CASSQDGGANQPQHF.

This clonotype was seen repeatedly, ten times or more. CDR3 region: CASSPGFPDTQYF. The CDR3 DNA reads as TGTGCCAGCTCACCCGGGTTCCCAGATACGCAGTATTTT. The chain joins TRBV18 to TRBJ2-3; no clear D. The germline V gene encodes CDR1 KGHSH and CDR2 LQKENI. The CDR3 has 13 residues. The V end was cut by 3 bases, the J end by 4 bases, with 8 bases between.

This clonotype was seen at least ten times. The chain is built from TRBV18 and TRBJ2-7, with D possibly being TRBD1 (5 bases). CDR1 KGHSH and CDR2 LQKENI come from the germline V gene. V was cut by 5 bases and J by 6 bases, with 11 bases left in between. The CDR3 runs 12 residues. The CDR3 region is CASSSQGVEQYF. The CDR3 DNA reads TGTGCCAGCTCATCCCAGGGTGTCGAGCAGTACTTC. The complete variable domain, with remaining parts taken from reference TRBV18 and TRBJ2-7, reads NAGVMQNPRHLVRRRGQEARLRCSPMKGHSHVYWYRQLPEEGLKFMVYLQKENIIDESGMPKERFSAEFPKEGPSILRIQQVVRGDSAAYFCASSSQGVEQYFGPGTRLTVT.

This clonotype was seen at least ten times. The V and J genes are TRBV20-1 and TRBJ2-7; 9 nucleotides agree with TRBD2. CDR1 and CDR2 (germline): DFQATT, SNEGSKA (reference sequence). This CDR3 is 15 amino acids long. The J segment lost 2 bases and the V segment lost 0 bases, leaving 5 bases of the junction unmatched. This CDR3 reads CSARDLGGRAYEQYF. DNA for the CDR3: TGCAGTGCTAGAGATCTCGGCGGGAGGGCCTACGAGCAGTACTTC.